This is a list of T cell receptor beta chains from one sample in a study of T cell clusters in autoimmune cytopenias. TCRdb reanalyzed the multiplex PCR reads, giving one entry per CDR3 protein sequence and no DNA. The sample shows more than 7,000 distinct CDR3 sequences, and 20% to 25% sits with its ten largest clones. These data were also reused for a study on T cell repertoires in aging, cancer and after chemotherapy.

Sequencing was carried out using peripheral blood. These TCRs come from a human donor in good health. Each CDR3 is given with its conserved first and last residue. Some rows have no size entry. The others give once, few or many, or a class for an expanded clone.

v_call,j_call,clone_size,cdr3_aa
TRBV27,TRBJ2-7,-,CASGLAGGFSYEQYF
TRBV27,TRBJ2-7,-,CASREEEREGTINSYEQYF
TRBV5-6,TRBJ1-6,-,CASSLGTSASSPLHF
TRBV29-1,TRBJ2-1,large,CSVSWTLTPNEQFF
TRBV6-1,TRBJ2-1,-,CASSPLSGDYPNKYNEQFF
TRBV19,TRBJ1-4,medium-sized,CASSRSGRGREKLFF
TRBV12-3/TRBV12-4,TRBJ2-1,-,CASISTSANNEQFF
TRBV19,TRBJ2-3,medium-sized,CATKLPFTDTQYF
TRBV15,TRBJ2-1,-,CATSSVSYNEQFF
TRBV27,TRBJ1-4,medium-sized,CASSSRVGEKLFF
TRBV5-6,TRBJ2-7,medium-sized,CASSLLTGYEQYF
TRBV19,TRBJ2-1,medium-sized,CASSFPRGEQFF
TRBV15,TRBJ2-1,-,CATSSPGLAGGIYNEQFF
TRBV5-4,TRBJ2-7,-,CASSLGAETYEQYF
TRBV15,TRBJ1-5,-,CATSSYNQPQHF
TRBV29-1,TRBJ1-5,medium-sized,CSVAQGYNQPQHF
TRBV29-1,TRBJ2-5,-,CSVRSGSYEHYF
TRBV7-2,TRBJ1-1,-,CASSLGQQLNTEAFF
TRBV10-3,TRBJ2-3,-,CAISDEFSTDTQYF
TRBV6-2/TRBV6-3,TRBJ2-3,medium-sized,CASSYEGLTTDTQYF
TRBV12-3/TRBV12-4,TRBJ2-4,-,CASSQGDLAKNIQYF
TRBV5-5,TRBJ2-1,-,CASSLVVWEGNEQFF
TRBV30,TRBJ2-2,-,CACRGAGGTGELFF
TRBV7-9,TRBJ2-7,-,CASSLVAYEQYF
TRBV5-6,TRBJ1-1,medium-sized,CASSFGTVVEAFF
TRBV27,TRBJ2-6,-,CASRIEGGSGANVLTF
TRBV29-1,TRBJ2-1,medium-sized,CSVADRYNEQFF
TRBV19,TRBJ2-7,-,CASIYAGFLSYEQYF
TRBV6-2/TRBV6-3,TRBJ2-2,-,CASSYSGGFDTGELFF
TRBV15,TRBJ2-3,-,CATPHAASGLTDTQYF
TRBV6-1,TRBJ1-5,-,CASSETAEGQPQHF
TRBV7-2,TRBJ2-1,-,CASSLGGLAPNEQFF
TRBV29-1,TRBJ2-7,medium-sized,CSVEDTRDGRYEQYF
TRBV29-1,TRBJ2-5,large,CSVEVPTGGGETQYF
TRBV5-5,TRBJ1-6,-,CASSPRGGQGFYNSPLHF
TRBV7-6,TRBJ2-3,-,CASSSLAGDTDTQYF
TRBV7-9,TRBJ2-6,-,CASSPQRSGANVLTF
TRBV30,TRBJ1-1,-,CAWSTGWGREAFF
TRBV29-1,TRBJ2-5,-,CSVGRSGTQYF
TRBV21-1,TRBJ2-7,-,CATRDDSYEKYF
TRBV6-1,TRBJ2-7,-,CASTPAGGLYEQYF
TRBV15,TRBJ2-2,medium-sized,CATSRERTGSGTSGRANTGELFF
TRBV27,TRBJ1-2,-,CASSLAGFGYGYTF
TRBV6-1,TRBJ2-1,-,CASLKTGGGPYYNEQFF
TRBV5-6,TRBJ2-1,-,CASSLTLAGGKQFF
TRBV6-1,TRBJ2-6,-,CASSEFGANVLTF
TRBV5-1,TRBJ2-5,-,CASSFAGRETQYF
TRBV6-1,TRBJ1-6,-,CASSEGPTGGGSPLHF
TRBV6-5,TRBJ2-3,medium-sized,CASSLSGTTDTQYF
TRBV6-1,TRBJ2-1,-,CASRKFPGLGVDNEKFF
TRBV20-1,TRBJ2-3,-,CSARERTSGATDTQYF
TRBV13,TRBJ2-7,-,CASSLANSGTSGISYEQYF
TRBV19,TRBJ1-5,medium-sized,CASSIPLGVHQPQHF
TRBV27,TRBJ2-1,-,CASSPAGNYNEQFF
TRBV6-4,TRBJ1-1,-,CASSADRGTEAFF
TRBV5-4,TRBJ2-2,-,CASSTQGTGELFF
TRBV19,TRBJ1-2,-,CASSSLRLTSNYGYTF
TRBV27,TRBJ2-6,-,CASGRFPPRTGANVLTF
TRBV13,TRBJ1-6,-,CASSLGAGSPLHF
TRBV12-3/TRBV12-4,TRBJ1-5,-,CASSIVVGQGYQPQHF